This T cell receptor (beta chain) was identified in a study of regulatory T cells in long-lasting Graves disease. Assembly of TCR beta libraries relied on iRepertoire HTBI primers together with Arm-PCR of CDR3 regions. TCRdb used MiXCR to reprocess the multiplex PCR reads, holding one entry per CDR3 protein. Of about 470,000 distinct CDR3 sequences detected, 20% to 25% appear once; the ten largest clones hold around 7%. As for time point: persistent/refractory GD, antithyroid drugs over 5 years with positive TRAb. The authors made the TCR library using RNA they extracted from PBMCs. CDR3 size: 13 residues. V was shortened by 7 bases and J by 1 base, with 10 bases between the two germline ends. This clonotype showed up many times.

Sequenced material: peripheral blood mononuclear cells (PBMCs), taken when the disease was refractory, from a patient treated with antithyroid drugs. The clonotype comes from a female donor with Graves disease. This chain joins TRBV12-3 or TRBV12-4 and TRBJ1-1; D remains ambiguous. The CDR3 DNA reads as TGTGCCAGCACCACGATGCAGAACACTGAAGCTTTCTTT. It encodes CASTTMQNTEAFF.